This T cell receptor beta chain stems from a study of CD8+ T cells in alopecia areata. Treatment of the sample: oral pan-JAK inhibitor, 5-10 mg twice daily. Cell sorting was applied to PBMCs, and CD4+ and CD8+ T cells were collected. From germline, CDR1 is SGHTA and CDR2 FQGTGA. Deletions cut 3 bases from V and 3 bases from J, with 5 bases between. The CDR3 is 13 amino acids. Study-wide results and caveats: Mice showed TCR sharing more clearly than patients did, possibly owing to HLA. Expanded CD8+ clones among the top 100, and scalp clonality, were significantly decreased by tofacitinib.

Extraction of RNA preceded its reverse transcription into cDNA, which served as the sequencing template. Sequencing was performed with immunoSEQ multiplex PCR; in TCRdb, only in-frame clones are kept and a portion is missing. Of about 180,000 clones listed, approximately 50% were seen once; the top ten hold over 9.5%. Note on this clone: The antigen remains unidentified.

This clonotype was obtained from a human donor with alopecia areata. The rearrangement links TRBV7-3 to TRBJ2-2; D remains ambiguous. Sequenced here: CD8+ T cells sorted from blood, sampled around week 53, from a patient treated with tofacitinib. The CDR3 sequence is CASSLGYTGELFF. Written as DNA, the CDR3 is TGTGCCAGCAGCTTGGGCTACACCGGGGAGCTGTTTTTT.